This T cell receptor beta chain was obtained from a study of shared clonotypes between healthy human individuals. Donors included only healthy HIV-negative adults lacking recent acute infections or vaccinations. Assay: immunoSEQ multiplex PCR; the TCRdb copy retains only in-frame clones and omits some. Of around 700,000 clones in the sample, about 74% are singletons; the top ten hold approximately 1.6%. Germline V gives CDR1 SQVTM, CDR2 ANQGSEA. The CDR3 runs to 15 residues. Losses at the gene ends were 4 bases for V and 5 bases for J; bases not matched to a gene: 8. The gene calls are TRBV29-1 and TRBJ2-7, with TRBD2 identical over 13 bases. Sequenced material: memory CD4+ T cells sorted from blood. The sample's subset: CD45RA-negative fraction. This sequence was found in a woman aged 30 to 39 in good health. The CDR3 region is CSVAGTSGIGDEQYF. CDR3 sequence (DNA): TGCAGCGTTGCTGGGACTAGCGGGATAGGGGACGAGCAGTACTTC.